Described below is a single T cell receptor beta chain sequence and its context. CDR3 length: 14 amino acids. V gave up 8 bases and J gave up 6 bases, with 22 bases separating them. Germline V lookup: CDR1 SQVTM, CDR2 ANQGSEA. Only cases whose brain tissue showed the highest T cell transcript signatures were sequenced. The sample originates from a study of brain T cells in children with intractable seizures. Repertoires were generated with immunoSEQ multiplex PCR, while TCRdb's copy carries only in-frame clones and drops some. This sample has approximately 40,000 clones, with 75% to 95% found just once.

The chain combines TRBV29-1 with TRBJ1-2; D gene uncertain. The input for sequencing was peripheral blood, taken at surgery. This receptor was obtained from a girl aged 2-10 years with tuberous sclerosis and intractable seizures. DNA for the CDR3: TGCAGCCTTCCTCGAGGGAGGGAGAGACATGGCTACACCTTC. Amino acid sequence: CSLPRGRERHGYTF.